The 3 T cell receptor beta chains below all came from one sample that was sequenced in a study of T cells after yellow fever vaccination. TCRdb independently ran MiXCR on the 5' RACE reads; one entry per CDR3 protein. The sample has 450,000 to 550,000 distinct CDR3 sequences; roughly 21% are singletons. Material: PBMCs, obtained 15 days after the yellow fever booster vaccination. Every receptor here comes from a man aged 25-45 years who received the YFV17D yellow fever vaccine.

This clonotype has only a few counts. The chain couples TRBV21-1 to TRBJ1-3. TRBV21-1 is listed as a pseudogene. This CDR3 is 13 amino acids long. CDR3 coding DNA: TGTGCCAGCACCTCCAAACGTGGAAACACCATATATTTT. Amino acids: CASTSKRGNTIYF.

The rearrangement links TRBV4-3 to TRBJ2-1; 10 nucleotides match TRBD2. The CDR3 is 18 residues long. Germline V gene lookup returns CDR1 LGHNA and CDR2 YSLEER. V dropped 0 bases and J dropped 7; count of bases not matched to a gene: 12. CDR3 bases: TGCGCCAGCAGCCAAGAGAGGCGAGCGGGAGGGCCTGGGAATGAGCAGTTCTTC. This gives the protein CASSQERRAGGPGNEQFF.

This chain joins TRBV29-1 and TRBJ2-7; possibly TRBD1 for D (7 bases). Looked up from germline, CDR1 is SQVTM and CDR2 is ANQGSEA. V lost 7 bases and J lost 6, with 19 bases in between. This CDR3 is built from 13 residues. CDR3 protein: CSGRAGGTLEQYF. DNA of the CDR3: TGCAGCGGGAGGGCAGGGGGTACCCTCGAGCAGTACTTC.